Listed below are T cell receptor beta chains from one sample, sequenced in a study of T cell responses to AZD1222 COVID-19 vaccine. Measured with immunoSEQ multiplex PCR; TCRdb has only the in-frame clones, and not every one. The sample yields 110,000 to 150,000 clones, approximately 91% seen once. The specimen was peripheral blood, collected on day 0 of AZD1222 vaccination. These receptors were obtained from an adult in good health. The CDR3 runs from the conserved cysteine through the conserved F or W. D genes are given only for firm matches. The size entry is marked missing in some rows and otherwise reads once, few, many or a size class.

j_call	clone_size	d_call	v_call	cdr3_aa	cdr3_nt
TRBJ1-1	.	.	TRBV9	CASSEGGTTEAFF	TGTGCCAGCAGCGAGGGGGGGACCACTGAAGCTTTCTTT
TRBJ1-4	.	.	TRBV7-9	CASSGTLATNEKLFF	TGTGCCAGCAGCGGGACGCTTGCAACTAATGAAAAACTGTTTTTT
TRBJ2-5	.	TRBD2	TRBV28	CASRQLAGGKKKSETQYF	TGTGCCAGCAGGCAACTAGCGGGAGGAAAGAAAAAGTCGGAGACCCAGTACTTC
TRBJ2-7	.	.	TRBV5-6	CASSSRMEQYF	TGTGCCAGCAGCTCTAGAATGGAGCAGTACTTC
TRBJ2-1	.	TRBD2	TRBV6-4	CASSDSGTSGNNEQFF	TGTGCCAGCAGTGACTCAGGGACTAGCGGGAACAATGAGCAGTTCTTC
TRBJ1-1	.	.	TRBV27	CASSFLDGGTEAFF	TGTGCCAGCAGTTTCCTTGACGGGGGGACTGAAGCTTTCTTT
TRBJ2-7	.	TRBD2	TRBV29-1	CSVQGGSGRLLEQYF	TGCAGCGTTCAAGGGGGTAGCGGGAGGCTCCTCGAGCAGTACTTC
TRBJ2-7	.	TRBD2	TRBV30	CAWSALGGRAGYEQYF	TGTGCCTGGAGTGCCCTGGGGGGGAGGGCCGGCTACGAGCAGTACTTC
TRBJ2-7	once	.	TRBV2	CASSESTVRRHEQYF	TGTGCCAGCAGTGAGTCGACCGTCAGGCGCCACGAGCAGTACTTC
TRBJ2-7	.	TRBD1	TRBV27	CASSAGTGSYEQYF	TGTGCCAGCAGCGCCGGGACAGGGTCGTACGAGCAGTACTTC
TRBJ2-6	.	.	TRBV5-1	CASSIDINVLTF	TGCGCCAGCAGCATCGACATCAACGTCCTGACTTTC
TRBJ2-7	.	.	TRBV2	CASSEARGLGSYEQYF	TGTGCCAGCAGTGAAGCGCGCGGGTTAGGGTCCTACGAGCAGTACTTC
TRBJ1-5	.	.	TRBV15	CATRDRNNQPQHF	TGTGCCACCAGGGACAGAAACAATCAGCCCCAGCATTTT
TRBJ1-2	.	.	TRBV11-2	CASSLQANYGYTF	TGTGCCAGCAGCCTTCAGGCTAACTATGGCTACACCTTC
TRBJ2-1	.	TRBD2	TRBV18	CASSPASGSLGDEQFF	TGTGCCAGCTCACCAGCCAGCGGGAGTTTGGGTGATGAGCAGTTCTTC
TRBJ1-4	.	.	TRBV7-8	CASSLARLNEKLFF	TGTGCCAGCAGCTTAGCACGGCTTAATGAAAAACTGTTTTTT
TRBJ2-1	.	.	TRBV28	CASSLRTDYNEQFF	TGTGCCAGCAGTCTTCGGACGGATTACAATGAGCAGTTCTTC
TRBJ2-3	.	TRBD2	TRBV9	CASSVAGGLAGPTDTQYF	TGTGCCAGCAGCGTAGCGGGGGGACTAGCGGGACCAACAGATACGCAGTATTTT
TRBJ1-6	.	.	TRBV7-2	CASSWGTGTANSPLHF	TGTGCCAGCAGTTGGGGAACCGGGACGGCAAATTCACCCCTCCACTTT
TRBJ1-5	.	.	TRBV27	CASRPPGWGAQPQHF	TGTGCCAGCAGACCTCCAGGGTGGGGGGCTCAGCCCCAGCATTTT
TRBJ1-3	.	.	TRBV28	CASSFASSGNTIYF	TGTGCCAGCAGTTTTGCGAGCTCTGGAAACACCATATATTTT
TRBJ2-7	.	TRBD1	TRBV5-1	CASSSPDRGGYEQYF	TGCGCCAGCAGCTCCCCTGACAGGGGTGGTTACGAGCAGTACTTC
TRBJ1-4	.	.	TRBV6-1	CASSSQPGPNEKLFF	TGTGCCAGCAGTTCCCAACCGGGGCCGAATGAAAAACTGTTTTTT
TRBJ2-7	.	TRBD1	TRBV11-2	CASSLGTGDLSYEQYF	TGTGCCAGCAGCTTAGGCACAGGGGATCTCTCCTACGAGCAGTACTTC
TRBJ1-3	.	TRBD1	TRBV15	CATSRDRGSAGNTIYF	TGTGCCACCAGCAGAGACAGGGGGTCGGCCGGAAACACCATATATTTT
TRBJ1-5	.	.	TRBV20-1	CSASSRRSRYYSNQPQHF	TGCAGTGCTAGTAGCCGACGGTCCCGTTATTATAGCAATCAGCCCCAGCATTTT
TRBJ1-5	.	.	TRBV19	CASTPFGGPNQPQHF	TGTGCCAGTACCCCTTTTGGGGGCCCCAATCAGCCCCAGCATTTT